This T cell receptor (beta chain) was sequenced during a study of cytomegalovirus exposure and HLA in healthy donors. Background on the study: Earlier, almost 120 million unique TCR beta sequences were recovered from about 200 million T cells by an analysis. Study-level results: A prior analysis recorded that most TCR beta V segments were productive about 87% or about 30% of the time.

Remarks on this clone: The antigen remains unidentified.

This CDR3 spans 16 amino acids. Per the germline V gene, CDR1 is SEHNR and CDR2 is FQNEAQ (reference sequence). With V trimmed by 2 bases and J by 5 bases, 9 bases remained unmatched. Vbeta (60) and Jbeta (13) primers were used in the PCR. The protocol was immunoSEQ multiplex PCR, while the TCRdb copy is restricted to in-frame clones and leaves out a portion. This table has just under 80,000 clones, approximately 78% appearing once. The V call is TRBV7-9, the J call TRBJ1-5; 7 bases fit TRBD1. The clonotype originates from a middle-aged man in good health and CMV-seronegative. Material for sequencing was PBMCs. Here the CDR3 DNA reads TGTGCCAGCAGCTTATTCAGGGGGGACTTCGATCAGCCCCAGCATTTT. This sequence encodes CASSLFRGDFDQPQHF.